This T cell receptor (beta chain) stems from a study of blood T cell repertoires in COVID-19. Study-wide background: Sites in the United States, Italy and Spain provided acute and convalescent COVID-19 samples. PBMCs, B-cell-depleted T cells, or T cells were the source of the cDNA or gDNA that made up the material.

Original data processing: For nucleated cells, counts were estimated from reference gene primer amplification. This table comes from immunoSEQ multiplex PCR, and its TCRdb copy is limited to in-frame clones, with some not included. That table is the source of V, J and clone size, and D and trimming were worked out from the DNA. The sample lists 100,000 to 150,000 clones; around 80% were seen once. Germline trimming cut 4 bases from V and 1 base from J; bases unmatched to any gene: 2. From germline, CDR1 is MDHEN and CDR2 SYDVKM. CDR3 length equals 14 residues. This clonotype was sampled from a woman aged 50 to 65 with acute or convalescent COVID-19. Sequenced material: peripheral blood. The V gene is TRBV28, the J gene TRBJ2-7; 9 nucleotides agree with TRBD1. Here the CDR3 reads CASSWGTGSYEQYF. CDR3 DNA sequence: TGTGCCAGCAGTTGGGGGACAGGGTCCTACGAGCAGTACTTC.